The sample holds many counts of the clone carrying this TCR beta chain. The target antigen is unknown. This CDR3 has 15 amino acids. The V segment lost 0 bases and the J segment 2 bases; nucleotides outside the gene matches: 4. In germline, CDR1 is DFQATT, CDR2 SNEGSKA (reference sequence). The sample comes from a study of Graves' ophthalmopathy and Graves' hyperthyroidism. For repertoire sequencing, the TCR beta CDR3 regions were amplified from RNA transcripts. First-round RT-PCR relied on HTBI primers, and a second-round multiplex PCR came next. TCRdb used MiXCR to reprocess the multiplex PCR reads, holding one entry per CDR3 protein. The data hold around 340,000 distinct CDR3 sequences, with 15% to 20% observed a single time. Regarding the study as a whole: Blood was where most expanded thyroid clonotypes above 0.001 frequency also turned up.

The sample comprised peripheral blood. The gene calls are TRBV20-1 and TRBJ2-3; 8 bases are shared with TRBD2. This clonotype originated in an adult man with Graves' ophthalmopathy. The CDR3 DNA sequence: TGCAGTGCTAGAGATAGCGGGGACTACACAGATACGCAGTATTTT. Its translation: CSARDSGDYTDTQYF.